Sequencing of this T cell receptor beta chain was carried out in a study of identical twins. Study findings and constraints: The same donors were not followed; conclusions instead depended on cross-sectional statistical analysis. Carriage of fewer insertions was seen in abundant cord blood beta clonotypes, whereas memory repertoires showed none. Modelling underestimated the level of out-of-frame TCR alpha sharing observed in monozygotic twins. Invariant T cells like MAIT and iNKT could partly confound the zero-insertion analyses.

TCRdb analysed the 5' RACE reads with MiXCR anew, one entry per CDR3 protein. The sample carries about 900,000 distinct CDR3 sequences, 9% to 15% recorded once. Remarks on this clonotype: Its antigen is unknown.

This sample was also put to use in a study of yellow fever vaccine responses in identical twins.

Sequencing used PBMCs. The receptor was isolated from a young woman in good health.

CDR3 nucleotides: TGCAGTGCCTCCCTCAGGGGCTCTGGAAACACCATATATTTT. This sequence encodes CSASLRGSGNTIYF. The rearrangement uses TRBV20-1 and TRBJ1-3, with D possibly matching TRBD1 (6 bases). CDR1 and CDR2 from the germline V gene are DFQATT and SNEGSKA (reference sequence). V was clipped by 6 bases and J by 0 bases, with 12 bases between them. The CDR3 totals 14 residues.